These 8 T cell receptor beta chains were all obtained from the same sample, sequenced in a study of cytomegalovirus exposure and HLA in healthy donors. Primers for the PCR totalled 60 Vbeta and 13 Jbeta. Sequenced by immunoSEQ multiplex PCR; TCRdb stores in-frame clones only, minus some. The table includes hundreds of thousands of clones, about 66% detected once. Sequenced material: PBMCs. These receptors all come from a female donor in good health and CMV-seronegative.

This clone occurred a few times. V is TRBV28 and J is TRBJ2-7, with 9 positions matching TRBD1. This CDR3 contains 13 residues. V was clipped by 6 bases and J by 3 bases; unmatched bases: 3. Germline CDR1 MDHEN, CDR2 SYDVKM. This CDR3 reads CASRQGALYEQYF. DNA of the CDR3: TGTGCCAGCAGACAGGGGGCTCTCTACGAGCAGTACTTC.

The chain links TRBV27 to TRBJ1-5, with unresolved D. Trimming cost V 5 bases and J 8 bases, with 13 bases left between them. This CDR3 comprises 13 residues. Germline CDR1 and CDR2: MNHEY and SMNVEV (reference sequence). The CDR3 sequence: CASSPPWGEPQHF. The CDR3 DNA is TGTGCCAGCAGTCCCCCCTGGGGAGAGCCCCAGCATTTT.

The chain recombines TRBV28 with TRBJ1-2, with 8 bases identical to TRBD1. Germline trimming cut 3 bases from V and 1 base from J; bases unmatched to any gene: 7. Germline V gene lookup returns CDR1 MDHEN and CDR2 SYDVKM. CDR3 length: 16 residues. The CDR3 DNA reads TGTGCCAGCAGTTTCGGACAGGGCGCAATTAACTATGGCTACACCTTC. Protein: CASSFGQGAINYGYTF.

The chain combines TRBV6-4 with TRBJ1-4; D ambiguous. V lost 2 bases and J 5 bases, leaving 9 bases between the germline ends. The CDR3 consists of 14 residues. The germline CDR1 and CDR2 sequences are MRHNA and SNTAGT. The CDR3 here is CASSDRAGNEKLFF. In nucleotides, the CDR3 is TGTGCCAGCAGTGACAGGGCGGGGAATGAAAAACTGTTTTTT.

This chain links TRBV29-1 with TRBJ1-4; no firm D call. The CDR3 runs to 12 residues. The germline gives CDR1 SQVTM, CDR2 ANQGSEA. Trimming took off 4 bases at V and 6 bases at J, with 9 bases between the two ends. CDR3 loop: CSVVARDEKLFF. The DNA for the CDR3 is TGCAGCGTTGTTGCGCGTGATGAAAAACTGTTTTTT.

The J gene is TRBJ1-4, the V gene TRBV11-2; D is possibly TRBD1 (5 bases). Germline loops: CDR1 SGHAT, CDR2 FQNNGV. V was pared by 4 bases and J by 5 bases, with 14 bases between. The CDR3 is 15 residues long. In DNA, the CDR3 is TGTGCCAGCAGCTCGCCGACAGTGGGAAATGAAAAACTGTTTTTT. Its translation is CASSSPTVGNEKLFF. The full variable domain, with the rest looked up from reference TRBV11-2 and TRBJ1-4, is EAGVAQSPRYKIIEKRQSVAFWCNPISGHATLYWYQQILGQGPKLLIQFQNNGVVDDSQLPKDRFSAERLKGVDSTLKIQPAKLEDSAVYLCASSSPTVGNEKLFFGSGTQLSVL.

The chain employs TRBV4-1 and TRBJ1-5; D gene unclear. Germline CDR1 is MGHRA and CDR2 is YSYEKL. The V gene lost 1 base and the J gene lost 6 bases, with 7 bases spanning the gap. This CDR3 is built from 13 residues. The CDR3 DNA reads as TGCGCCAGCAGCCAAGCCCTAAGTCAGCCCCAGCATTTT. It codes for CASSQALSQPQHF.

This clone was seen a single time. The V call is TRBV7-3, the J call TRBJ2-7, with 7 bases that match TRBD2. Germline CDR1 SGHTA, CDR2 FQGTGA. CDR3 length: 15 residues. The trim removed 5 bases at V and 2 bases at J, leaving 9 bases unmatched. The CDR3 spells CASSPGGTLPYEQYF. DNA of the CDR3: TGTGCCAGCAGCCCCGGGGGGACTTTACCCTACGAGCAGTACTTC.